This TCR beta chain was captured by sequencing in a study of cytomegalovirus exposure and HLA in healthy donors. The wider study: A data release that came early held about 89 million unique TCRs from HLA-typed donors.

On this clone: Other DNA sequences in the sample encode the same CDR3.

The CDR3 consists of 14 residues. CDR1 and CDR2 (germline): SGHNT, YYREEE (reference sequence). The junction had 14 bases not matched to a gene; V was cut back by 4 bases and J by 11 bases. Donors had nominal health at sampling but likely had unrecorded immune exposures. PCR was performed using 60 Vbeta and 13 Jbeta primers. TCRdb's table, derived via immunoSEQ multiplex PCR, lists solely in-frame clones and lacks some. The table shows 150,000 to 200,000 clones, with 65% to 85% occurring only once. The rearrangement links TRBV5-4 to TRBJ2-5; 7 nucleotides agree with TRBD2. The sample consisted of PBMCs. The clonotype was recovered from a man between 40 and 49 years old in good health and CMV-seropositive. In DNA form, the CDR3 reads TGTGCCAGCAGCCTTGGGAGGGCCGGGGGGACTCAGTACTTC. It specifies CASSLGRAGGTQYF.